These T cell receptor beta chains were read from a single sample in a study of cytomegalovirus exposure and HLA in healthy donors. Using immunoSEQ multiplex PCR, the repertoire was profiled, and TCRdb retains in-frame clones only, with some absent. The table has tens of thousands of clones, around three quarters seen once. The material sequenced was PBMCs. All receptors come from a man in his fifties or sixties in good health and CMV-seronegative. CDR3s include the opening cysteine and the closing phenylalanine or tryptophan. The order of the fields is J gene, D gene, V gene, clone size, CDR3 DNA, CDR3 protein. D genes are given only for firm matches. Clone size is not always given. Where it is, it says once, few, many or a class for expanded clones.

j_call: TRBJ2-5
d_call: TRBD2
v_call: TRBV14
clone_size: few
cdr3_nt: TGTGCCAGCAGCCATATGGGACTAGCGGGTCAAGAGACCCAGTACTTC
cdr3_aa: CASSHMGLAGQETQYF

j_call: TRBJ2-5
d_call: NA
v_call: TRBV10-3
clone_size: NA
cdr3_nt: TGTGCCATCAGTGTGGGGACTTCACAAGAGACCCAGTACTTC
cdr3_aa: CAISVGTSQETQYF

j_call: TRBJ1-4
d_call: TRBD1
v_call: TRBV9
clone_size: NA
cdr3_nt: TGTGCCAGCAGCCCCCGGGACAGGGGGACAAATGAAAAACTGTTTTTT
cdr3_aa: CASSPRDRGTNEKLFF

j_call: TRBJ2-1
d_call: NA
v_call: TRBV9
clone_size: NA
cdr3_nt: TGTGCCAGCAGCGTAGGAGGGGGTCACAATGAGCAGTTCTTC
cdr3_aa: CASSVGGGHNEQFF

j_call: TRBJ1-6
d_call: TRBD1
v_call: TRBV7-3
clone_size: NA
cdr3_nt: TGTGCCAGCAGCATACAGGGGGGGACCAATTCACCCCTCCACTTT
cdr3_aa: CASSIQGGTNSPLHF

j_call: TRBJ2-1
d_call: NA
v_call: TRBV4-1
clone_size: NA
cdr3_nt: TGCGCCAGCAGCCAAGCCCAGCAGAGGAATGAGCAGTTCTTC
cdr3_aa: CASSQAQQRNEQFF

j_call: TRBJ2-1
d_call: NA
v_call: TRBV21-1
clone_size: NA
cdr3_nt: TGTGCCAGCAGCGGGACAGGGGGTAACAATGAGCAGTTCTTC
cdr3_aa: CASSGTGGNNEQFF

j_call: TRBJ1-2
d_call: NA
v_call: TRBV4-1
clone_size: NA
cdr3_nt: TGCGCCAGCAGCCAAAGCACCCCTGGAGAGGAAGGCTACACCTTC
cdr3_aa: CASSQSTPGEEGYTF

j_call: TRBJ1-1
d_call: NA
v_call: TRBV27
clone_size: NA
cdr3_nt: TGTGCCAGCAGTTTACAGGGGTTAAACACTGAAGCTTTCTTT
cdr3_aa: CASSLQGLNTEAFF

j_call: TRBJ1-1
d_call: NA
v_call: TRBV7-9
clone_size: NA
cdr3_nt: TGTGCCAGTCAAGAGTGGGCCGGGAACACTGAAGCTTTCTTT
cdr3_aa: CASQEWAGNTEAFF

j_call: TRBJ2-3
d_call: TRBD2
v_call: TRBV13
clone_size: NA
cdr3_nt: TGTGCCAGCAGCTACACTGGCGGGGGTGGCACAGATACGCAGTATTTT
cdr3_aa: CASSYTGGGGTDTQYF